This T cell receptor (beta chain) is drawn from a study of post-analysis software for immune sequencing data. General study results and limits: TRBV segments more frequent in patients than in controls numbered several and included TRBV5-6, TRBV5-1 and TRBV20-1.

In the case of this clonotype: The antigen is undetermined.

Germline CDR1 SQVTM, CDR2 ANQGSEA. This CDR3 region has 15 residues. Trimming stripped 0 bases from V and 0 bases from J, with 9 bases between. Built from TCR beta cDNA, the libraries had unique molecular identifiers in them. Researchers reported roughly 510,000 cDNA molecules coming from about 0.98 to 11 million T cells. TCRdb re-called the PCR reads through MiXCR, storing one row per CDR3 protein. Of 740,000 or so distinct CDR3 sequences listed, roughly 50% are singletons. V and J are TRBV29-1 and TRBJ2-4, with a possible D match to TRBD1 (6 bases). The receptor comes from a girl aged 10 to 17 with multiple sclerosis. The sample taken for sequencing was blood. The CDR3 DNA follows: TGCAGCGTTGAAGATGGACAGCTAGCCAAAAACATTCAGTACTTC. It yields the protein CSVEDGQLAKNIQYF.